This T cell receptor beta chain was recovered during a study of cytomegalovirus exposure and HLA in healthy donors (dated by TCRdb to the late 2010s). Describing the broader study: In an earlier analysis of under 600 of the donors, 276 Gb of sequence data and 117 million unique TCR beta sequences from about 190 million T cells were reported. A separate validation cohort of over a hundred different subjects was used in addition to the roughly 670-subject first cohort. Every repertoire in the discovery cohort had been generated on one and the same sequencing platform. To decide whether each TCR beta V gene segment behaved as functional or pseudogenic, an earlier analysis of 587 of the donors relied on high-throughput TCR beta sequencing. Using immunosequencing, the study profiled T cell repertoires from 666 subjects and related those repertoires to cytomegalovirus serostatus. Roughly 300 gigabases of sequencing data and tens of millions of unique TCR sequences were included in an early release covering about 700 HLA-typed donors. The later analysis used no new phenotypic data to find candidate immune exposures, relying instead on TCR beta sequences and their occurrence across donors. The study was designed to test whether signatures of past pathogen exposure could be identified by cataloging public T cell receptors. Typing coverage differed by locus: A, B, C, DRB1 and DQB1 were typed in about 629-630 donors, DQA1 in about 500, DPA1 in around 610, and DPB1 in 450 to 480. HLA typing covered class I and class II loci at four-digit resolution. Among 398 genotyped donors of the cohort, an average of about 240,000 unique TCR beta nucleotide sequences were sequenced per donor, roughly a sixth of them non-productive. High-throughput TCR immunosequencing, statistical association of individual TCRs with disease status, and machine learning were combined to predict cytomegalovirus infection status. Because of strong linkage in the cohort, four to six DR-DQ haplotypes were treated as single units for association and clustering. Alongside the repertoire data, information on donor age, sex, ethnicity and CMV serostatus was compiled. A later genetic analysis took genome-wide SNP genotypes for about 65% of the 666 donors and used that subset as a discovery cohort. Of the 300 to 500 genotyped donors, roughly 76% were placed in the genetic ancestry cluster associated with self-reported Caucasian donors. A later analysis re-examined previously published TCR beta repertoires from roughly 650 donors and added high-resolution HLA genotyping to investigate patterns of TCR occurrence. On the study overall, not on this receptor specifically: Roughly uniform sequencing depth across donors was assumed in presence/absence analyses, although this assumption may not hold. Only TCR beta chains were sequenced in this cohort, and the absence of alpha or paired-chain data limited detectable features. Correlated functional status among segregating V segments might be attributable to linkage disequilibrium, but an unknown experimental factor could not be ruled out. A later analysis found that TCR association rates varied across HLA loci, with DRB1 alleles showing the most associated TCRs and HLA-C alleles the fewest. A later analysis associated 16,951 TCR beta sequences with specific HLA alleles at a false discovery rate of 0.05. An association between a missense DCLRE1C variant and V-gene and J-gene trimming of TCR beta chains was found in a later genetic analysis and replicated in an independent cohort. The classifier was reported to diagnose cytomegalovirus status with high specificity and sensitivity in both the original and validation cohorts. The study gave a list of 150 to 200 TCR beta chains associated with cytomegalovirus. Some IMGT-functional V segments, including TRBV6-2 and TRBV6-3, could not be distinguished by the 87-base-pair reads and were therefore excluded. In a later genetic analysis, fewer N-insertions in productive TCRs were reported among donors in an Asian-associated ancestry cluster than the roughly 700-donor mean. In a later analysis, HLA-associated TCR beta chains showed more clonal expansion and lower generation probabilities than non-associated chains that were equally common. The earlier analysis of fewer than 750 of the donors excluded around 17 rarely observed V segments, including chromosome 9 orphons, because counts were too low. A later analysis reported that several top co-occurrence clusters appeared linked to parvovirus B19, influenza, CMV and Epstein-Barr virus. A further reported finding was that TCR beta sequences accurately predicted the HLA-A and HLA-B alleles for most subjects in the first cohort. HLA typing was unavailable for some donors at each locus, so association tests used only the typed subset. The only immune exposure information available for the cohort was CMV serostatus. The authors suggested that the approach could potentially be extended to other disease states and immunological phenotypes. A cluster of highly shared sequence variants was judged likely to be a technical artifact of the sequencing pipeline. When HLA alleles, especially DR and DQ, strongly co-occurred, TCR associations were difficult to assign to individual alleles. A few of the identified cytomegalovirus-associated TCR beta chains were confirmed in vitro to be specific for cytomegalovirus antigens. Broadly in line with IMGT annotations, most TCR beta V segments showed up in productive rearrangements about 87% or about 30% of the time in an earlier analysis of around 550 of the donors. Most TCR sequences were seen in very few donors, while some public TCRs were found in many individuals. A later analysis found that most CMV-associated TCR beta chains appeared HLA-restricted, with HLA associations seemingly driven largely by CMV exposure.

About this clone: There is no known antigen for this receptor. Base qualities were left out, and no much larger clone turns up one base away.

V and J lose 5 bases and 4 bases, and a span of 9 bases separates them. Via the germline V gene (reference sequence), CDR1 is SEHNR and CDR2 FQNEAQ. Including cysteine and phenylalanine, the CDR3 has 13 amino acids. Of all the DNA, just the CDR3 is kept, 39 bases in frame from base 1. Preparation of the library involved the immunoSEQ multiplex PCR assay. For the multiplex PCR, a mixture combining 60 forward primers for TCR Vbeta segments and 13 reverse primers for TCR Jbeta segments was used. The CDR3 region of rearranged TCR beta genes was amplified from genomic DNA by a multiplex PCR assay. The amplified TCR beta libraries were sequenced on the Illumina HiSeq System as 87-base-pair reads. The published analysis was carried out like this. In a later analysis, about 80 million unique TCR beta chains were counted across the 690 or so repertoires, and roughly 10 million of these chains were shared by at least two donors. A nearest-neighbor algorithm error-corrected the raw reads and collapsed the reads into unique sequences, merging closely related sequences to remove PCR and sequencing errors. Alignment of CDR3 sequences to IMGT reference sequences was used to assign V, D and J gene segments. For a sequence to be retained, a match of at least six nucleotides to both a V gene segment and a J gene segment was required. A rearrangement was called productive if the CDR3 had no stop codons and remained in frame with V and J, and every other rearrangement was called non-productive. Following IMGT convention, CDR3 was defined as the stretch from the second conserved V-encoded cysteine to the conserved J-encoded phenylalanine. The earlier analysis of 587 of the donors excluded any sequence lacking an unambiguous match to a single V gene segment. In an earlier analysis of a few hundred of the donors, a V segment was called functional when productive rearrangements were above 56.7%, and segregating when the standard deviation between donors exceeded 5%. To diagnose cytomegalovirus status from the catalog of TCR beta chain sequences, a statistical classification framework was built. In a later analysis, TCR nucleotide sequences were compared against IMGT/GENE-DB human TR gene sequences so that V and J genes could be assigned. The TCRdist pipeline was used in a later analysis to assign CDR3 sequences and most-parsimonious VDJ recombination scenarios. In a later analysis, each TCR beta chain was defined by its CDR3 amino acid sequence together with its V-gene family, and reads without a unique V-gene family were excluded. A later analysis removed 592 highly shared, low-generation-probability nucleotide sequences to deal with suspected cross-contamination and a sequencing artifact. In a later analysis, a clonal expansion index was calculated for each public chain from normalized within-repertoire ranks of inferred template counts. In a later analysis, generation probabilities were computed using a VDJ recombination model fitted to out-of-frame rearrangements, and the results were checked against IGoR. In a later analysis, TCR-TCR, TCR-HLA and TCR-CMV co-occurrence was scored with hypergeometric tests, and a repertoire-size bias correction was applied to TCR pairs. In a later analysis, false discovery rates were estimated by permuting HLA or CMV assignments 20 times. A later analysis grouped co-occurring TCRs with DBSCAN, adding TCRdist sequence similarity when clustering within HLA-allele-positive subsets. Repertoires with fewer than 30,000 or more than 120,000 public chains, plus five repertoires with anomalous nucleotide sharing, were excluded from co-occurrence clustering. The source is immuneACCESS, and TCRdb retained only in-frame sequences with V and J called. Part of the clones is not carried over; for the studies checked, unresolved V genes explain less than half of this, and the remainder is unexplained. The DNA gave D and trimming, while V, J and clone size come from that table. The table for this sample lists around 150,000 clones; 80% to 90% of them were counted only once. Around 6.6% of the sample belongs to the ten largest clones.

In total, approximately 610 healthy bone marrow donors made up the cohort. All cohort members were sampled while nominally healthy, although unrecorded immune exposures were likely present. The donor was CMV seropositive and was included in the group of 270 or so seropositive cohort members. Each donor provided a peripheral blood sample, and peripheral blood mononuclear cells were used for TCR beta sequencing. The Qiagen DNeasy Blood Extraction Kit was used to extract genomic DNA from the blood cell samples. This clonotype was sampled from a middle-aged man in good health and CMV-seropositive. Specimen: PBMCs. The sequence links TRBV7-9 to TRBJ1-5, with no confidently assigned D gene. CDR3 sequence: CASSPGSNQPQHF. The DNA reads as follows: TGTGCCAGCAGCCCGGGATCAAATCAGCCCCAGCATTTT.